This TCR beta chain is drawn from a study of blood T cells in healthy people across ages. As regards this clonotype: Its antigen is undetermined.

A second PCR, run for roughly 7 to 12 cycles, used a sample-barcoded 5' primer plus a J-beta primer mix. TCRdb reprocessed the 5' RACE reads via MiXCR and lists one record per CDR3 protein. This sample has 800,000 or so distinct CDR3 sequences, with less than 80% found just once. Study-level findings and limits: There was a strong correlation between TCR beta diversity and naive T cell percentage.

The material sequenced was blood. This clonotype was sampled from a man younger than 40 in good health.

As DNA, the CDR3 is TGTGCCAGTTCGCCACAGGGTGCAGAAAAACTGTTTTTT. As protein: CASSPQGAEKLFF. This chain joins TRBV6-6 and TRBJ1-4; possible D gene TRBD1, 6 bases. V was shortened by 9 bases and J by 8 bases, with 16 bases between the two germline ends. Germline values: CDR1 MNHNY, CDR2 SVGAGI (reference sequence). This CDR3 comprises 13 residues.